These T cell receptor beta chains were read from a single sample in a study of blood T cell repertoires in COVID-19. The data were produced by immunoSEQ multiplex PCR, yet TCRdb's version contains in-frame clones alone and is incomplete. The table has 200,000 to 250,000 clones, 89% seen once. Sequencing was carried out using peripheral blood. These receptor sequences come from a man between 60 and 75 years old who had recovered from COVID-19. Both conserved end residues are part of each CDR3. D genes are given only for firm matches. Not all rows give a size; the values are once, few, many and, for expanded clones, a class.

cdr3_aa: CASASASQSYEQYF
cdr3_nt: TGTGCCAGCGCATCGGCTAGCCAGTCCTACGAGCAGTACTTC
j_call: TRBJ2-7
v_call: TRBV6-6
d_call: -
clone_size: -

cdr3_aa: CASSPLRGGPETQYF
cdr3_nt: TGTGCCAGTAGTCCTCTGAGGGGGGGCCCAGAGACCCAGTACTTC
j_call: TRBJ2-5
v_call: TRBV19
d_call: -
clone_size: -

cdr3_aa: CASSIYQTGGPYEQYF
cdr3_nt: TGTGCCAGTAGTATCTACCAGACAGGGGGCCCCTACGAGCAGTACTTC
j_call: TRBJ2-7
v_call: TRBV19
d_call: TRBD1
clone_size: once

cdr3_aa: CATSDADREYGYTF
cdr3_nt: TGTGCCACCAGTGATGCGGACAGGGAGTATGGCTACACCTTC
j_call: TRBJ1-2
v_call: TRBV24-1
d_call: TRBD1
clone_size: once

cdr3_aa: CASSLAGAEQPQHF
cdr3_nt: TGTGCCAGCAGTTTGGCGGGGGCTGAGCAGCCCCAGCATTTT
j_call: TRBJ1-5
v_call: TRBV27
d_call: -
clone_size: few

cdr3_aa: CASSLGGPSYGYTF
cdr3_nt: TGTGCCAGCAGTTTGGGGGGACCTTCCTATGGCTACACCTTC
j_call: TRBJ1-2
v_call: TRBV28
d_call: -
clone_size: once

cdr3_aa: CASSPTGLRALYGYTF
cdr3_nt: TGTGCCAGCAGTCCCACCGGGCTCAGGGCTCTTTATGGCTACACCTTC
j_call: TRBJ1-2
v_call: TRBV28
d_call: -
clone_size: -

cdr3_aa: CASSLQGANGNQPQHF
cdr3_nt: TGTGCCAGCTCACTACAGGGGGCGAACGGCAATCAGCCCCAGCATTTT
j_call: TRBJ1-5
v_call: TRBV18
d_call: TRBD1
clone_size: -

cdr3_aa: CASSRTMDIGNEQFF
cdr3_nt: TGTGCCAGCAGTCGGACAATGGACATAGGGAATGAGCAGTTCTTC
j_call: TRBJ2-1
v_call: TRBV6-1
d_call: -
clone_size: -

cdr3_aa: CASSLGGGGGQPQHF
cdr3_nt: TGTGCCAGCAGCTTGGGAGGGGGCGGCGGTCAGCCCCAGCATTTT
j_call: TRBJ1-5
v_call: TRBV5-5
d_call: TRBD1
clone_size: once

cdr3_aa: CASIGKTATYEQYF
cdr3_nt: TGTGCCAGCATTGGGAAGACAGCGACATACGAGCAGTACTTC
j_call: TRBJ2-7
v_call: TRBV6-5
d_call: -
clone_size: -

cdr3_aa: CSVEEGFQFF
cdr3_nt: TGCAGCGTTGAAGAGGGCTTTCAGTTCTTC
j_call: TRBJ2-1
v_call: TRBV29-1
d_call: -
clone_size: -

cdr3_aa: CASSLLRAKGRNEQFF
cdr3_nt: TGCGCCAGCAGCTTGCTCCGGGCTAAGGGGCGCAATGAGCAGTTCTTC
j_call: TRBJ2-1
v_call: TRBV5-1
d_call: -
clone_size: -

cdr3_aa: CASSRPSGRSTDTQYF
cdr3_nt: TGTGCCAGCAGCCGCCCTAGCGGGAGGAGCACAGATACGCAGTATTTT
j_call: TRBJ2-3
v_call: TRBV3-1/TRBV3-2
d_call: TRBD2
clone_size: once

cdr3_aa: CASSLDWGGGTDTQYF
cdr3_nt: TGTGCCAGCAGCTTAGATTGGGGAGGGGGCACAGATACGCAGTATTTT
j_call: TRBJ2-3
v_call: TRBV11-3
d_call: TRBD2
clone_size: -

cdr3_aa: CASSLEATRGGVLYGYTF
cdr3_nt: TGTGCCAGCAGCTTAGAGGCAACGCGGGGGGGTGTCTTATATGGCTACACCTTC
j_call: TRBJ1-2
v_call: TRBV7-2
d_call: -
clone_size: once

cdr3_aa: CASSLGTAPPLGQYF
cdr3_nt: TGTGCCAGCAGCTTAGGGACAGCCCCTCCTCTTGGGCAGTACTTC
j_call: TRBJ2-7
v_call: TRBV6-5
d_call: TRBD1
clone_size: -

cdr3_aa: CASSFGLAGVETQYF
cdr3_nt: TGTGCCAGCAGCTTTGGTCTAGCGGGGGTAGAGACCCAGTACTTC
j_call: TRBJ2-5
v_call: TRBV11-2
d_call: TRBD2
clone_size: -

cdr3_aa: CAAGTEAFF
cdr3_nt: TGTGCCGCGGGCACTGAAGCTTTCTTT
j_call: TRBJ1-1
v_call: TRBV28
d_call: -
clone_size: -

cdr3_aa: CASRPSGNNEQFF
cdr3_nt: TGTGCCAGTAGGCCTAGCGGGAACAATGAGCAGTTCTTC
j_call: TRBJ2-1
v_call: TRBV19
d_call: TRBD2
clone_size: -

cdr3_aa: CASSRQGGNTGELFF
cdr3_nt: TGTGCCAGCAGTAGGCAGGGGGGGAACACCGGGGAGCTGTTTTTT
j_call: TRBJ2-2
v_call: TRBV7-2
d_call: -
clone_size: -

cdr3_aa: CASGLDFSTDTQYF
cdr3_nt: TGTGCTAGTGGTTTGGACTTTAGCACAGATACGCAGTATTTT
j_call: TRBJ2-3
v_call: TRBV12-5
d_call: -
clone_size: -

cdr3_aa: CASSPRSGAANTGELFF
cdr3_nt: TGTGCCAGCAGCCCTCGTAGCGGGGCTGCGAACACCGGGGAGCTGTTTTTT
j_call: TRBJ2-2
v_call: TRBV7-8
d_call: TRBD2
clone_size: -

cdr3_aa: CASSLPDTEAFF
cdr3_nt: TGCGCCAGCAGCCTACCAGACACTGAAGCTTTCTTT
j_call: TRBJ1-1
v_call: TRBV4-1
d_call: -
clone_size: -

cdr3_aa: CASSQDLAGGRDTQYF
cdr3_nt: TGTGCCAGCAGCCAAGACTTAGCGGGGGGAAGAGATACGCAGTATTTT
j_call: TRBJ2-3
v_call: TRBV4-2
d_call: TRBD2
clone_size: -

cdr3_aa: CASSRRLDSYEQYF
cdr3_nt: TGTGCCAGTAGTCGGAGACTAGACAGCTACGAGCAGTACTTC
j_call: TRBJ2-7
v_call: TRBV19
d_call: -
clone_size: -

cdr3_aa: CASSVDGASGTDTQYF
cdr3_nt: TGTGCCAGCAGCGTAGATGGGGCATCGGGCACAGATACGCAGTATTTT
j_call: TRBJ2-3
v_call: TRBV9
d_call: -
clone_size: -

cdr3_aa: CASSPYRNSYEQYF
cdr3_nt: TGTGCCAGCAGTCCGTACAGGAACTCCTACGAGCAGTACTTC
j_call: TRBJ2-7
v_call: TRBV6-5
d_call: -
clone_size: -

cdr3_aa: CASSTDSASYEQYF
cdr3_nt: TGTGCCAGCAGCACGGACAGTGCCTCCTACGAGCAGTACTTC
j_call: TRBJ2-7
v_call: TRBV7-2
d_call: -
clone_size: -

cdr3_aa: CASSPDRNTGELFF
cdr3_nt: TGTGCCAGCTCACCCGACAGGAACACCGGGGAGCTGTTTTTT
j_call: TRBJ2-2
v_call: TRBV18
d_call: -
clone_size: once

cdr3_aa: CASSQETRGREAGELFF
cdr3_nt: TGTGCCAGCAGCCAAGAAACACGCGGGAGAGAGGCCGGGGAGCTGTTTTTT
j_call: TRBJ2-2
v_call: TRBV3-1/TRBV3-2
d_call: TRBD2
clone_size: -

cdr3_aa: CASSERTGVNTEAFF
cdr3_nt: TGTGCCAGCAGTGAACGGACAGGAGTAAACACTGAAGCTTTCTTT
j_call: TRBJ1-1
v_call: TRBV6-1
d_call: TRBD1
clone_size: -

cdr3_aa: CATSRAPKGGNYEQYF
cdr3_nt: TGTGCCACCAGCCGAGCCCCCAAGGGGGGGAACTACGAGCAGTACTTC
j_call: TRBJ2-7
v_call: TRBV15
d_call: -
clone_size: -

cdr3_aa: CASSLRSSYEQYF
cdr3_nt: TGTGCCAGCAGCCTTCGGAGCTCCTACGAGCAGTACTTC
j_call: TRBJ2-7
v_call: TRBV5-6
d_call: -
clone_size: -

cdr3_aa: CASSYRRGLYGYTF
cdr3_nt: TGTGCCAGCAGTTATCGGCGGGGACTATATGGCTACACCTTC
j_call: TRBJ1-2
v_call: TRBV6-2/TRBV6-3
d_call: -
clone_size: -